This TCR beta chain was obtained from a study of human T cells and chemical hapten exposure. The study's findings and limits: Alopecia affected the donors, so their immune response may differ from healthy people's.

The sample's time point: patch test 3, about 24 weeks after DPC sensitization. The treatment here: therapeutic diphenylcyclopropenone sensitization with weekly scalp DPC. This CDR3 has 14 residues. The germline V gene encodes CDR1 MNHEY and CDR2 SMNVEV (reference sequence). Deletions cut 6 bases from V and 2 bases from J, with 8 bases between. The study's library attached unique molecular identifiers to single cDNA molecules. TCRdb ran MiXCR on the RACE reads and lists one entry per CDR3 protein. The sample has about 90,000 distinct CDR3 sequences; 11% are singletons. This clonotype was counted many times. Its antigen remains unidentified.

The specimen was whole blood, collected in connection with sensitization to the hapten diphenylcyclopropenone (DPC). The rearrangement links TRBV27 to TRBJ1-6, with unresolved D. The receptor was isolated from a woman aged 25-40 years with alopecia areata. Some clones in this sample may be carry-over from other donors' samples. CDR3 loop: CASSLLPYNSPLHF. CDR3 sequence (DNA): TGTGCCAGCAGCCTCCTCCCCTATAATTCACCCCTCCACTTT.